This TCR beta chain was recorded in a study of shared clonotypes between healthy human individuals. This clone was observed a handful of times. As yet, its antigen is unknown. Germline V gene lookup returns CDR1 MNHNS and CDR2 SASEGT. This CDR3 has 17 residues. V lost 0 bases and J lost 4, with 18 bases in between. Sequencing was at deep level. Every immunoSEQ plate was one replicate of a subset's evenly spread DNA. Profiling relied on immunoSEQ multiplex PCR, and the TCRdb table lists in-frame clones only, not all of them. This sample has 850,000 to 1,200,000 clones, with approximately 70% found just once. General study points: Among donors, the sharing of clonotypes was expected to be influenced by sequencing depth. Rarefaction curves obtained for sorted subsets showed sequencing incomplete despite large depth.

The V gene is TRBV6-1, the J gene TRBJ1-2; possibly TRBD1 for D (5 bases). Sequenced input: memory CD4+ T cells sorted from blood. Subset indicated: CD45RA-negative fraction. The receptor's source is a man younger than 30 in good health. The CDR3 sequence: CASSEALTGAVGYGYTF. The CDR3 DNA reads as TGTGCCAGCAGTGAAGCGCTAACCGGGGCCGTTGGCTATGGCTACACCTTC.